This T cell receptor (beta chain) was recovered during a study of blood T cell repertoires in COVID-19. Turning to the study itself: T cells, B-cell-depleted T cells, or PBMCs provided the cDNA or gDNA that served as material.

The V end lost 1 base, the J end lost 3 bases, and 10 bases lay between the germline ends. CDR3 length equals 15 residues. CDR1 is KGHSH and CDR2 is LQKENI in the germline V gene. The cohort comprised adults aged 18 to 89 years residing in 20 to 30 US areas. Original methodology: How many nucleated cells were present was estimated from reference gene primer amplification. Sequencing was performed with immunoSEQ multiplex PCR; in TCRdb, only in-frame clones are kept and a portion is missing. The DNA gave D and trimming, while V, J and clone size come from that table. In the table there are hundreds of thousands of clones, approximately 80% of which are singletons.

V gene TRBV18 combines with J gene TRBJ1-3; a weak D match, TRBD1 (6 bases). The TCR sequence derives from a man in his forties who had been exposed to COVID-19. Sequencing was performed on PBMCs or T cells enriched from blood (not recorded which). In DNA, the CDR3 is TGTGCCAGCTCACCACAGGACAGACTTGGAAACACCATATATTTT. It yields the protein CASSPQDRLGNTIYF.